The 9 T cell receptor beta chains reported below all come from one sample, sequenced in a study of shared clonotypes between healthy human individuals. Libraries were prepared by immunoSEQ multiplex PCR; TCRdb keeps only in-frame clonotypes and omits some of them. This table holds about 480,000 clones, 75% to 80% found once. What was sequenced was PBMCs. The source is a woman in her thirties or forties in good health. Some clones in this sample may be carry-over from other donors' samples.

J is TRBJ2-7 and V is TRBV9; 12 bases align to TRBD2. Germline-derived CDR1 and CDR2 are SGDLS and YYNGEE. The CDR3 has 20 amino acids. The V gene end was trimmed by 0 bases and the J gene end by 1 base; junction bases not matched to a gene: 14. The CDR3 DNA is TGTGCCAGCAGCGTAGCCCTTGGGACTAGCGGGCCTCAGTCTTCCTACGAGCAGTACTTC. Protein product: CASSVALGTSGPQSSYEQYF.

The V and J genes are TRBV6-6 and TRBJ1-5; no definite D call. This CDR3 is 15 amino acids long. Per germline, CDR1 MNHNY and CDR2 SVGAGI (reference sequence). V was pared by 5 bases and J by 5 bases, with 16 bases between. DNA of the CDR3: TGTGCCAGCAGTGGCGTTTCGAGCACCCATCAGCCCCAGCATTTT. Its translation is CASSGVSSTHQPQHF.

In regard to this clone: The sample has other DNA sequences that encode this CDR3 too. The chain uses TRBV5-4 and TRBJ1-1; no definite D call. This CDR3 is built from 13 residues. V was trimmed by 2 bases and J by 1 base, leaving 6 bases between them. The germline V gene encodes CDR1 SGHNT and CDR2 YYREEE (reference sequence). The CDR3 DNA reads TGTGCCAGCAGCTTTGGCGGGAACACTGAAGCTTTCTTT. Its translation: CASSFGGNTEAFF.

The V call is TRBV6-1, the J call TRBJ1-2; no firm D call. V lost 4 bases and J 8 bases, leaving 14 bases between the germline ends. CDR1 MNHNS and CDR2 SASEGT come from the germline V gene. This CDR3 comprises 13 residues. This CDR3 is CASSGSGIGGYTF. The CDR3 nucleotides read TGTGCCAGCAGTGGTTCGGGGATTGGAGGCTACACCTTC.

CDR3 region: CASSAPRWDTIYF. DNA of the CDR3: TGTGCCAGCAGCGCCCCGAGATGGGACACCATATATTTT. The rearrangement links TRBV7-9 to TRBJ1-3; D is unclear. The ends were cut back, 5 bases at V and 8 bases at J, with 13 bases in the middle. This CDR3 contains 13 residues. The germline CDR1 and CDR2 sequences are SEHNR and FQNEAQ (reference sequence). The variable domain in full, completed from reference TRBV7-9 and TRBJ1-3, reads DTGVSQNPRHKITKRGQNVTFRCDPISEHNRLYWYRQTLGQGPEFLTYFQNEAQLEKSRLLSDRFSAERPKGSFSTLEIQRTEQGDSAMYLCASSAPRWDTIYFGEGSWLTVV.

The rearrangement links TRBV5-8 to TRBJ2-1; D is unresolved. The V end was cut by 0 bases, the J end by 1 base, with 5 bases between. CDR1 is SGHTS and CDR2 is YDEGEE in the germline V gene. This CDR3 is built from 14 residues. CDR3 coding DNA: TGTGCCAGCAGCTTGGTTATTTCCTACAATGAGCAGTTCTTC. This gives the protein CASSLVISYNEQFF.

With respect to this clone: Sequence at one end of the junction differs from germline and may be a read error. Other DNA sequences of this sample code for an identical CDR3. The J gene is TRBJ1-5, the V gene TRBV2; tentatively, D is TRBD1 (5 bases). The CDR3 spans 14 residues. Germline lookup yields CDR1 SNHLY and CDR2 FYNNEI. This CDR3 is CASNYRMGNQPQHF. The CDR3 nucleotides are TGCGCCAGCAATTACAGGATGGGCAATCAGCCCCAGCATTTT.

V is TRBV13 and J is TRBJ2-3, with 14 bases lining up with TRBD2. This CDR3 is built from 16 residues. Germline assignment: CDR1 PRHDT and CDR2 FYEKMQ (reference sequence). J lost 4 bases, V lost 5 bases, and 5 bases had no gene match. The CDR3: CASSGTSGSISDTQYF. The CDR3 DNA follows: TGTGCCAGCAGCGGGACTAGCGGGAGTATTTCAGATACGCAGTATTTT.

The gene calls are TRBV7-3 and TRBJ2-7; tentative D call: TRBD2 (6 bases). This CDR3 has 15 amino acids. Trimming cost V 2 bases and J 1 base, with 12 bases left between them. The germline V gene has CDR1 SGHTA and CDR2 FQGTGA. CDR3 nucleotide sequence: TGTGCCAGCAGCTTAGCGTTGGAGGGATCCTACGAGCAGTACTTC. Protein product: CASSLALEGSYEQYF.